This TCR beta chain was observed in a study of blood T cell repertoires in COVID-19. Looking at the study overall: Sources were T cells, B-cell-depleted T cells, or PBMCs; the material itself was cDNA or gDNA.

Only in-frame clones appear in the TCRdb table, and some are missing; sequencing was by immunoSEQ multiplex PCR. The repertoire holds some 60,000 clones, with roughly 80% as singletons. Trimming removed 6 bases from V and 5 bases from J; junction bases left unmatched: 9. This CDR3 is 14 amino acids long. Germline CDR1 is SGHTA and CDR2 is FQGNSA. Input material: peripheral blood. This rearrangement joins TRBV7-2 to TRBJ1-1; 7 bases agree with TRBD1. The TCR comes from a man aged 50-60 years with COVID-19, enrolled during active disease. The CDR3 here is CASRWKGANTEAFF. The CDR3 bases are TGTGCCAGCAGGTGGAAGGGGGCGAATACTGAAGCTTTCTTT. The full variable domain, in which reference TRBV7-2 and TRBJ1-1 provide the parts outside the CDR3, is GAGVSQSPSNKVTEKGKDVELRCDPISGHTALYWYRQSLGQGLEFLIYFQGNSAPDKSGLPSDRFSAERTGGSVSTLTIQRTQQEDSAVYLCASRWKGANTEAFFGQGTRLTVV.